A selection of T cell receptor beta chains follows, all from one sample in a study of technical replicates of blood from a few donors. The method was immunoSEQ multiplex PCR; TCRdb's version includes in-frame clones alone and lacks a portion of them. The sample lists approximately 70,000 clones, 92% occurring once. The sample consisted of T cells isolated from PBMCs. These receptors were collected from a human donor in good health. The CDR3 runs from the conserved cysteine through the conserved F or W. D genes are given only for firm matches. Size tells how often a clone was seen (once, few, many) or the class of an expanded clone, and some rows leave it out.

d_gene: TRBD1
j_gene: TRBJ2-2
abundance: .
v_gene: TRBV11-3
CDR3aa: CASSLELRTGRATGELFF
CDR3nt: TGTGCCAGCAGCTTAGAGTTGCGGACAGGGAGAGCCACCGGGGAGCTGTTTTTT

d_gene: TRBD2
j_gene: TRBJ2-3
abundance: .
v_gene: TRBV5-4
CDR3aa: CASLGRGTDTQYF
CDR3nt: TGTGCCAGCCTGGGGAGGGGTACAGATACGCAGTATTTT

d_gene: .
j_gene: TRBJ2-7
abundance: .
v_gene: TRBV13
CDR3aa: CASSPALSSYEQYF
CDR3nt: TGTGCCAGCAGCCCAGCGCTAAGCTCCTACGAGCAGTACTTC

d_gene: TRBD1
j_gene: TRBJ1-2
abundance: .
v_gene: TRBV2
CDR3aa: CASSGGTGSNYGYTF
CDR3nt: TGTGCCAGCAGTGGGGGGACAGGGTCTAACTATGGCTACACCTTC

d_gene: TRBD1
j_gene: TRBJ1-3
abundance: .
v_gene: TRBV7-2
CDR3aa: CASSLYGQGQLTEDTIYF
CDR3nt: TGTGCCAGCAGCTTATACGGACAGGGCCAGCTTACGGAAGACACCATATATTTT

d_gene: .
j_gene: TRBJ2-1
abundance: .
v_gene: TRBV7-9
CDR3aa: CASSFAWGPSEQFF
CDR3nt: TGTGCCAGCAGCTTTGCGTGGGGGCCTAGTGAGCAGTTCTTC

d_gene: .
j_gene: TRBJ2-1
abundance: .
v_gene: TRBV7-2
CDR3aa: CASSHRGGVRGNEQFF
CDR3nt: TGTGCCAGCAGCCATAGGGGGGGGGTAAGGGGCAATGAGCAGTTCTTC

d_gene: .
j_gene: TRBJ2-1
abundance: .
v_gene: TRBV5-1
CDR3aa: CASSSTGRSGNEQFF
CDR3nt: TGCGCCAGCAGCTCAACTGGCAGGTCCGGCAATGAGCAGTTCTTC

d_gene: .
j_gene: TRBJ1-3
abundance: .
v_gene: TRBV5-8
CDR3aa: CASQKRGNSGNTIYF
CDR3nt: TGTGCCAGTCAAAAAAGGGGCAACTCTGGAAACACCATATATTTT

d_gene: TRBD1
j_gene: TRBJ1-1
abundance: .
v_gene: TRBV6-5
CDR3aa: CASSYSVTGHEAFF
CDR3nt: TGTGCCAGCAGTTACTCGGTGACAGGGCATGAAGCTTTCTTT

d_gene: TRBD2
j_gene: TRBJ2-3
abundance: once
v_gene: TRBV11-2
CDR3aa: CASSPVASGRWADTQYF
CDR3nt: TGTGCCAGCAGTCCCGTGGCTAGCGGGAGGTGGGCAGATACGCAGTATTTT

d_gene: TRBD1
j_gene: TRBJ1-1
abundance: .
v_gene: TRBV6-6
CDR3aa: CASGVTGGYTEAFF
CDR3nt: TGTGCCAGCGGGGTGACAGGGGGATATACTGAAGCTTTCTTT

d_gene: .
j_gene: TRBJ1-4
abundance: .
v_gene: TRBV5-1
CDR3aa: CASSLEGYWEKLFF
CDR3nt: TGCGCCAGCAGCTTGGAGGGGTATTGGGAAAAACTGTTTTTT

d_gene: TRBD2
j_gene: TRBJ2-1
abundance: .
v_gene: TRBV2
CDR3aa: CASSLLAGFSYNEQFF
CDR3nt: TGTGCCAGCTCGCTACTAGCGGGCTTTTCCTACAATGAGCAGTTCTTC

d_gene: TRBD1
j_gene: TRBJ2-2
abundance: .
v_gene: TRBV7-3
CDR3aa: CASSTPTGQGNTGELFF
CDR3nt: TGTGCCAGCAGCACCCCCACGGGACAGGGAAACACCGGGGAGCTGTTTTTT

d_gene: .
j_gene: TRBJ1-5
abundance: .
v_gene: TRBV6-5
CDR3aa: CASSSQDSNQPQHF
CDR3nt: TGTGCCAGCAGTTCACAGGATAGCAATCAGCCCCAGCATTTT

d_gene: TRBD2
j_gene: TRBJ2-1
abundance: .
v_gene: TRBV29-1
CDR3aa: CSVDLAGEFGVQFF
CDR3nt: TGCAGCGTTGATCTAGCGGGAGAGTTCGGCGTGCAGTTCTTC

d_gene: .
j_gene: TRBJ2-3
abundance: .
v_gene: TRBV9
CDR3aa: CASSEGLTRVTDTQYF
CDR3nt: TGTGCCAGCAGCGAGGGACTTACTCGGGTCACAGATACGCAGTATTTT

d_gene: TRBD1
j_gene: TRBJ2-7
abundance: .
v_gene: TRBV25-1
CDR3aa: CASSEPGQGAEQYF
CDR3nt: TGTGCCAGCAGTGAACCGGGACAGGGTGCCGAGCAGTACTTC

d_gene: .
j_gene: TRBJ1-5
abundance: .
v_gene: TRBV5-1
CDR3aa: CASSLESGGGQPQHF
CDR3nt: TGCGCCAGCAGCTTGGAATCTGGGGGCGGTCAGCCCCAGCATTTT

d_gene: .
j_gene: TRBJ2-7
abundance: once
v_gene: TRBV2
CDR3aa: CASSPIYEQYF
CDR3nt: TGTGCCAGCAGTCCCATTTACGAGCAGTACTTC

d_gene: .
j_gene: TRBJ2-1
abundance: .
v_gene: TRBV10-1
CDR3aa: CASSETAGADNEQFF
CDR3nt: TGCGCCAGCAGTGAGACGGCGGGGGCCGACAATGAGCAGTTCTTC

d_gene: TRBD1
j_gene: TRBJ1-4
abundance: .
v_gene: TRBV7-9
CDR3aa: CASSKGTVIDEKLFF
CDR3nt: TGTGCCAGCAGCAAAGGGACAGTTATTGATGAAAAACTGTTTTTT

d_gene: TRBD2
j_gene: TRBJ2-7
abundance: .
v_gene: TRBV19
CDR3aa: CASASSGGSYEQYF
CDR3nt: TGTGCCAGCGCCTCTAGCGGGGGTTCCTACGAGCAGTACTTC

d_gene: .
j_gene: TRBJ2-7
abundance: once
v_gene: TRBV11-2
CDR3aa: CASSFSRLGTVVYEQYF
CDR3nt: TGTGCCAGCAGCTTTTCCCGCCTAGGAACGGTAGTCTACGAGCAGTACTTC

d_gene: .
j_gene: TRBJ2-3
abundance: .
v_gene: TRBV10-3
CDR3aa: CAISVQRGGSTDTQYF
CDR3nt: TGTGCCATCAGTGTACAAAGGGGGGGGAGCACAGATACGCAGTATTTT

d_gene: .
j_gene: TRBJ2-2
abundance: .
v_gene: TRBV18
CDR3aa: CASSPRGDPGELFF
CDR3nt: TGTGCCAGCTCACCAAGAGGTGACCCCGGGGAGCTGTTTTTT

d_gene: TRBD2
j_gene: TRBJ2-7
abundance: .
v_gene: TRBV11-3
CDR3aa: CASSLGLAGPYEQYF
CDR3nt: TGTGCCAGCAGCCTGGGACTAGCGGGCCCCTACGAGCAGTACTTC

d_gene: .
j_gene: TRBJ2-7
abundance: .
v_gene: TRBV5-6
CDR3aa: CASSLSRDEQYF
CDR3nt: TGTGCCAGCAGCTTGAGCAGGGACGAGCAGTACTTC

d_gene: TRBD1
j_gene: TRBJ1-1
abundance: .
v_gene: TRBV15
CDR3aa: CATSRARTGTEAFF
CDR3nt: TGTGCCACCAGCAGAGCCCGGACAGGGACTGAAGCTTTCTTT

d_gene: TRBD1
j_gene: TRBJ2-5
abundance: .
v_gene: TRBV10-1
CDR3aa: CASSEGPGGLRETQYF
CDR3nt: TGCGCCAGCAGTGAAGGACCAGGGGGCTTACGAGAGACCCAGTACTTC

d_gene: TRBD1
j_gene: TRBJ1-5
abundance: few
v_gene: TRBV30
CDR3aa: CAWSTGQGNSPQHF
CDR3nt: TGTGCCTGGTCTACCGGACAGGGGAATTCGCCCCAGCATTTT

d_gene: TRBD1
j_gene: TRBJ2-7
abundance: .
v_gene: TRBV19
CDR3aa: CASSIRDRALEQYF
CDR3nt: TGTGCCAGTAGTATTAGAGACAGGGCACTCGAGCAGTACTTC

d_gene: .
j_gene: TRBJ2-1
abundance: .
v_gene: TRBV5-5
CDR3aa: CASSFQGIDYNEQFF
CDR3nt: TGTGCCAGCAGCTTTCAGGGTATTGACTACAATGAGCAGTTCTTC

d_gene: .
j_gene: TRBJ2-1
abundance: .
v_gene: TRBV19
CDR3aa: CASSIDPRSYSYNEQFF
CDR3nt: TGTGCCAGTAGTATAGACCCCCGGTCATACTCCTACAATGAGCAGTTCTTC

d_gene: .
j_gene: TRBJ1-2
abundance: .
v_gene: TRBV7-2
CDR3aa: CASSLESTANYGYTF
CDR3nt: TGTGCCAGCAGCTTGGAGTCGACAGCTAACTATGGCTACACCTTC

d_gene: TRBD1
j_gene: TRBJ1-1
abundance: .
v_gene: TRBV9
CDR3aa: CASSPKGQGNMNTEAFF
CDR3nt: TGTGCCAGCAGCCCGAAAGGACAGGGAAATATGAACACTGAAGCTTTCTTT

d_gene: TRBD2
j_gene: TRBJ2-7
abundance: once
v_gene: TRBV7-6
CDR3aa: CASSLGTSGGYEQYF
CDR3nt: TGTGCCAGCAGCTTAGGGACTAGCGGGGGCTACGAGCAGTACTTC

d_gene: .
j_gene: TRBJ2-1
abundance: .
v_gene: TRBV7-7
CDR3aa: CASSLSRYNEQFF
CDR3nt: TGTGCTAGCAGCCTTTCTAGGTACAATGAGCAGTTCTTC

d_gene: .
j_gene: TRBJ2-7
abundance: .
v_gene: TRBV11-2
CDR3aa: CASSLDTGSYEQYF
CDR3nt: TGTGCCAGCAGCTTAGATACCGGCTCCTACGAGCAGTACTTC

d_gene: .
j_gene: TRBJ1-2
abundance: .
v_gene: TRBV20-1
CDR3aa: CSARPTYGYTF
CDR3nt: TGCAGTGCTCGCCCGACTTATGGCTACACCTTC

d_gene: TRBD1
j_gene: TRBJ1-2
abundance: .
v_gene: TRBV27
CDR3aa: CASSYGAGGFGYGYTF
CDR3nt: TGTGCCAGCAGCTATGGGGCAGGGGGCTTTGGCTATGGCTACACCTTC

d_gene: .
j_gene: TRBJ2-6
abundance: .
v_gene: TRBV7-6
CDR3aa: CASSLGAGANVLTF
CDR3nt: TGTGCCAGCAGCTTGGGAGCTGGGGCCAACGTCCTGACTTTC

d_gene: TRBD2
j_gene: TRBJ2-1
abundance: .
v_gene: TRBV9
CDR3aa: CASSVRTQTSGGYNEQFF
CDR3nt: TGTGCCAGCAGCGTACGAACACAGACTAGCGGGGGCTACAATGAGCAGTTCTTC

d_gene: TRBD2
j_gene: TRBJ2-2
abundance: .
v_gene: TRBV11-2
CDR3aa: CASSSSGSYAGELFF
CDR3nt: TGTGCCAGCAGCTCTAGCGGGAGTTACGCCGGGGAGCTGTTTTTT